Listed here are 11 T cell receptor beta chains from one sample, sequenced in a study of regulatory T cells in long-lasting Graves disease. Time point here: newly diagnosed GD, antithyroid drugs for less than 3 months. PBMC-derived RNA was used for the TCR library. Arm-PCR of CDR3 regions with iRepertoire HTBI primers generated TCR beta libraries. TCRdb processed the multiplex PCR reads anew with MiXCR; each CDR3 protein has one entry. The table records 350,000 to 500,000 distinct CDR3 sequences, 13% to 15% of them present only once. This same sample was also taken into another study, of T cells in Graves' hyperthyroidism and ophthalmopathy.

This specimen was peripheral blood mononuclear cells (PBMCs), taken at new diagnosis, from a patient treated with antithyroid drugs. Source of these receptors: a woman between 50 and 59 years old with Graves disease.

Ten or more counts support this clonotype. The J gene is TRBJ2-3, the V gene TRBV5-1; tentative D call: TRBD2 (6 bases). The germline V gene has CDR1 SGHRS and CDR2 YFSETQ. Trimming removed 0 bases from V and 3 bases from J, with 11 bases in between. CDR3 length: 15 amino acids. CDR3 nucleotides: TGCGCCAGCAGCTTGGAGTTAGCGGATACAGATACGCAGTATTTT. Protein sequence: CASSLELADTDTQYF.

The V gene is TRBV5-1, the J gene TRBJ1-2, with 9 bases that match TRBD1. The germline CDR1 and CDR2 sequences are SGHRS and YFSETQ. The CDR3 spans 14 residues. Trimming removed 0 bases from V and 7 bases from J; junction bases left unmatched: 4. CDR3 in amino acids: CASSLVGQGPGYTF. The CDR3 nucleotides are TGCGCCAGCAGCTTGGTGGGACAGGGCCCTGGCTACACCTTC.

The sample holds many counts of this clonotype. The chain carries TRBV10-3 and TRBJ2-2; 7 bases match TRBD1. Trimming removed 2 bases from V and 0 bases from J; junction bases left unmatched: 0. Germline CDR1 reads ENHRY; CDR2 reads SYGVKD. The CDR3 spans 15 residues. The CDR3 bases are TGTGCCATCAGTGAGAGGGGGCCGAACACCGGGGAGCTGTTTTTT. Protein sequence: CAISERGPNTGELFF.

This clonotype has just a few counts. This CDR3 reads CSHQWGQGNTEAFF. The DNA of the CDR3 is TGCAGCCACCAGTGGGGCCAGGGGAACACTGAAGCTTTCTTT. The V call is TRBV20-1, the J call TRBJ1-1, with D possibly being TRBD1 (5 bases). This CDR3 has 14 amino acids. Germline-derived CDR1 and CDR2 are DFQATT and SNEGSKA (reference sequence).

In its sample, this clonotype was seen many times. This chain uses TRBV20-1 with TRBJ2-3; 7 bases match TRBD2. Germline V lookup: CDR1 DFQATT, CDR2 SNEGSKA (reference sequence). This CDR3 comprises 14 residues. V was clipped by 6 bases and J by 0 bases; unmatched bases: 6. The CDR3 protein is CSANRGGSTDTQYF. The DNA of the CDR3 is TGCAGTGCGAACCGCGGGGGAAGCACAGATACGCAGTATTTT.

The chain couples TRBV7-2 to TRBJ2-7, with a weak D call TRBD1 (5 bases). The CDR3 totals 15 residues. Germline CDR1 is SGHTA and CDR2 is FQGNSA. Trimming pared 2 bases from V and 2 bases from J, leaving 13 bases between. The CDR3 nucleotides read TGTGCCAGCAGCTTAAGCGCTGGACAAACCTACGAGCAGTACTTC. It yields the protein CASSLSAGQTYEQYF.

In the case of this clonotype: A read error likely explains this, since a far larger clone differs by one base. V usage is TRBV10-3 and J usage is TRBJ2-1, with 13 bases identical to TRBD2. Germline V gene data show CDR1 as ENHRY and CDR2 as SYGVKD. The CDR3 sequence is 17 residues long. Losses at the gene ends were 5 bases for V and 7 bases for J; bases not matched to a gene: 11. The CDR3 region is CAISSQTGTSGINEQFF. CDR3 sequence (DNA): TGTGCCATCAGTTCCCAGACCGGGACTAGCGGGATTAATGAGCAGTTCTTC.

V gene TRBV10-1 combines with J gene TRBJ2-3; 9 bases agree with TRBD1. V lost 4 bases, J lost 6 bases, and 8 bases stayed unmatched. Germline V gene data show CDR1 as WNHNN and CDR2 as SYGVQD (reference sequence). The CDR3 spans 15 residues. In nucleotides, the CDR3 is TGCGCCAGCAGTGGACAGGGGGTCGTCGGGGATACGCAGTATTTT. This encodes CASSGQGVVGDTQYF.

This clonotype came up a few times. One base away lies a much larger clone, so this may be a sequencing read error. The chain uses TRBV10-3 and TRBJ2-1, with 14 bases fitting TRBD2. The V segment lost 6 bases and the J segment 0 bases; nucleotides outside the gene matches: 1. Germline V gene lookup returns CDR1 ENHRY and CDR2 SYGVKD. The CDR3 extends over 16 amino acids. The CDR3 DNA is TGTGCCATCAGCGGGACTAGCGGGAGCTCCTACAATGAGCAGTTCTTC. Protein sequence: CAISGTSGSSYNEQFF.

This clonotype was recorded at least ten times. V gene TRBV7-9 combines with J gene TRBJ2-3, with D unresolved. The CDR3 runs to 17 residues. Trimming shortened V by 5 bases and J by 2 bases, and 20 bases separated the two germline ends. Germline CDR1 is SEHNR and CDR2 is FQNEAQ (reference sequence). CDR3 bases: TGTGCCAGCAGCCCAAGAGTTTTAGGGCTCAACACAGATACGCAGTATTTT. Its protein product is CASSPRVLGLNTDTQYF. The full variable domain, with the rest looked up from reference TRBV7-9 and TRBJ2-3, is DTGVSQNPRHKITKRGQNVTFRCDPISEHNRLYWYRQTLGQGPEFLTYFQNEAQLEKSRLLSDRFSAERPKGSFSTLEIQRTEQGDSAMYLCASSPRVLGLNTDTQYFGPGTRLTVL.

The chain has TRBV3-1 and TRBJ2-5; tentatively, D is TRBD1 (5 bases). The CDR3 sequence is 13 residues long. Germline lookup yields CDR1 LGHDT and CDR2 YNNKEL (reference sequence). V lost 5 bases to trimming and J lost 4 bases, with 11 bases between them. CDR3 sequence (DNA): TGTGCCAGCAGCTCGACAGAGCGAGAGACCCAGTACTTC. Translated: CASSSTERETQYF.